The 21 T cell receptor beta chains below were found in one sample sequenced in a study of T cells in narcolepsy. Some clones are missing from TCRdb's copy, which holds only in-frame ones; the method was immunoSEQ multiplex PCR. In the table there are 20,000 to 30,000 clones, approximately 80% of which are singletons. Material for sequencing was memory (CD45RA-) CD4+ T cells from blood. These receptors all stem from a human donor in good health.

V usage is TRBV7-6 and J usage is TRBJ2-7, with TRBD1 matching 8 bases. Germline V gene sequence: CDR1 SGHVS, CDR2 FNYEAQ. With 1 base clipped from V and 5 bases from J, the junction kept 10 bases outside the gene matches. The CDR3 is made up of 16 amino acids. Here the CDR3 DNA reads TGTGCCAGCAGCTTAGGCCATTCACAGGGGGTCAACGAGCAGTACTTC. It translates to CASSLGHSQGVNEQYF. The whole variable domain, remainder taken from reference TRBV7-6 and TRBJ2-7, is GAGVSQSPRYKVTKRGQDVALRCDPISGHVSLYWYRQALGQGPEFLTYFNYEAQQDKSGLPNDRFSAERPEGSISTLTIQRTEQRDSAMYRCASSLGHSQGVNEQYFGPGTRLTVT.

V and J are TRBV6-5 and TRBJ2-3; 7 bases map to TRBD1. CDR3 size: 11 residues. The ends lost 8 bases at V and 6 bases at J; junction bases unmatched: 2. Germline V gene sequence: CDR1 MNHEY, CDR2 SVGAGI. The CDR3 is CASQGVDTQYF. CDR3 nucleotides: TGTGCCAGCCAGGGGGTGGATACGCAGTATTTT.

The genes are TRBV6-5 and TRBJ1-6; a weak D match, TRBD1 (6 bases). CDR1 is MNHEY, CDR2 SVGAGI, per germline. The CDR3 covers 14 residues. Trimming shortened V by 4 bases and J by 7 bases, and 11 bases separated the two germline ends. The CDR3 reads CASSSGRGNSPLHF. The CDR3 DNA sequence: TGTGCCAGCAGTTCAGGGAGGGGGAATTCACCCCTCCACTTT.

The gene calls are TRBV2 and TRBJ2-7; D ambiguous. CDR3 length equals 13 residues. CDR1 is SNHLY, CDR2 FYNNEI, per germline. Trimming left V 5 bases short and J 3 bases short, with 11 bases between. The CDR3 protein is CASSLDNYYEQYF. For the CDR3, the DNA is TGTGCCAGCAGTCTTGACAACTACTACGAGCAGTACTTC. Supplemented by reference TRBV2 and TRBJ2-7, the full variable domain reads EPEVTQTPSHQVTQMGQEVILRCVPISNHLYFYWYRQILGQKVEFLVSFYNNEISEKSEIFDDQFSVERPDGSNFTLKIRSTKLEDSAMYFCASSLDNYYEQYFGPGTRLTVT.

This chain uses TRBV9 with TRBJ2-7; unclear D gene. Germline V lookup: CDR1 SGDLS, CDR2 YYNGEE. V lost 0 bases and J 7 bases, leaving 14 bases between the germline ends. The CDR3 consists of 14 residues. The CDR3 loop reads CASSVASLKGEQYF. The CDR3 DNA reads TGTGCCAGCAGCGTAGCAAGCCTAAAGGGAGAGCAGTACTTC.

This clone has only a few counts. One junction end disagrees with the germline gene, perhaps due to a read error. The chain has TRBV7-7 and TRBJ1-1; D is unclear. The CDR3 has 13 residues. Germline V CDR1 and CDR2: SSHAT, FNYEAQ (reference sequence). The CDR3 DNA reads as TGTGCTAGCAGCTTAGCTCGGAACACTGAAGCTTTCTTT. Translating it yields CASSLARNTEAFF.

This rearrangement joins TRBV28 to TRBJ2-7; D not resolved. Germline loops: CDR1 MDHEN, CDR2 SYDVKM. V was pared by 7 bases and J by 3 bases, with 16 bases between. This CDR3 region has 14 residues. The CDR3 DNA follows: TGTGCCAGCACCCCGTCCCTAGATTACTACGAGCAGTACTTC. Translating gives CASTPSLDYYEQYF.

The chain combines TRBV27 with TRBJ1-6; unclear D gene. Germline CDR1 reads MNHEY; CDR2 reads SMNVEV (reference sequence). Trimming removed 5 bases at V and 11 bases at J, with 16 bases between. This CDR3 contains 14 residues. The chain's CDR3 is CASSEKSAGTPLHF. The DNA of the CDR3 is TGTGCCAGCAGTGAGAAGTCTGCCGGGACACCCCTCCACTTT.

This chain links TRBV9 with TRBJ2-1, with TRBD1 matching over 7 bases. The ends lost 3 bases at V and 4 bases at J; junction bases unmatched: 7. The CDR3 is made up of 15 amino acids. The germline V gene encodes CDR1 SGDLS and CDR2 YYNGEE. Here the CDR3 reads CASSDRGRAYNEQFF. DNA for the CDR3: TGTGCCAGCAGCGACAGGGGTCGGGCATACAATGAGCAGTTCTTC.

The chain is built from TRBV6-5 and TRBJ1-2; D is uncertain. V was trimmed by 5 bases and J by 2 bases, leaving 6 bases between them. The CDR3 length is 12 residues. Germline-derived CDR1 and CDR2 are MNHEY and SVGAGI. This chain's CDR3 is CASSNTNYGYTF. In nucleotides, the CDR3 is TGTGCCAGCAGTAACACGAACTATGGCTACACCTTC.

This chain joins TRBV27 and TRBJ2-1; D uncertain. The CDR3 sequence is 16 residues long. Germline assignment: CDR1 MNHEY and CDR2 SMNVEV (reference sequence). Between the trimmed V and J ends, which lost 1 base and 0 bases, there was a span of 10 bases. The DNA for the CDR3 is TGTGCCAGCAGTTTATTGGTTCGGAGCTCCTACAATGAGCAGTTCTTC. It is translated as CASSLLVRSSYNEQFF.

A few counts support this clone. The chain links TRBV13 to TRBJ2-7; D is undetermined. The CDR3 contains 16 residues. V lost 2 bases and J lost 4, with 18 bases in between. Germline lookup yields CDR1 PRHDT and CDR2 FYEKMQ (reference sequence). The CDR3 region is CASSLQLRGVGYEQYF. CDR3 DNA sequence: TGTGCCAGCAGCTTACAACTCAGAGGCGTGGGGTACGAGCAGTACTTC.

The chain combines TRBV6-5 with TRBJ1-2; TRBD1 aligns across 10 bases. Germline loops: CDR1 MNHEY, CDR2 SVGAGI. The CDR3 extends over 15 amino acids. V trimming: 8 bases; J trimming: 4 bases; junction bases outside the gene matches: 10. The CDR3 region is CASRQGAPRGYGYTF. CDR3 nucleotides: TGTGCCAGCCGACAGGGGGCGCCTAGAGGCTATGGCTACACCTTC.

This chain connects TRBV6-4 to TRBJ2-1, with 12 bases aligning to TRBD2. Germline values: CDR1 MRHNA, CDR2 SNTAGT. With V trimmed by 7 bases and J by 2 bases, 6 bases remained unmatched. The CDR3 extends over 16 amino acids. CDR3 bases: TGTGCCAGCACTTGGACTAGCGGGAAGGCCTACAATGAGCAGTTCTTC. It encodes CASTWTSGKAYNEQFF.

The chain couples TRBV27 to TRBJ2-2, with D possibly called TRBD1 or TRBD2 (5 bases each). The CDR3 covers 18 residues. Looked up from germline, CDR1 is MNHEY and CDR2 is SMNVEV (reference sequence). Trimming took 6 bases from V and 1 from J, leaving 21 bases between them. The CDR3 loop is CASRLTPRGVMNTGELFF. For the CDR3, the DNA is TGTGCCAGCAGACTGACCCCCAGAGGGGTAATGAACACCGGGGAGCTGTTTTTT.

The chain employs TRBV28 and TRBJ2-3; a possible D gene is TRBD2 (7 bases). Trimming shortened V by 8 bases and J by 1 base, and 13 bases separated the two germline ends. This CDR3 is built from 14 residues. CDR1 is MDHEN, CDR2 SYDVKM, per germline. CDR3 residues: CASLRGGGTDTQYF. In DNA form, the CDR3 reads TGTGCCAGCCTCCGAGGGGGGGGCACAGATACGCAGTATTTT. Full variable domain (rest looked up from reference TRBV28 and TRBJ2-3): DVKVTQSSRYLVKRTGEKVFLECVQDMDHENMFWYRQDPGLGLRLIYFSYDVKMKEKGDIPEGYSVSREKKERFSLILESASTNQTSMYLCASLRGGGTDTQYFGPGTRLTVL.

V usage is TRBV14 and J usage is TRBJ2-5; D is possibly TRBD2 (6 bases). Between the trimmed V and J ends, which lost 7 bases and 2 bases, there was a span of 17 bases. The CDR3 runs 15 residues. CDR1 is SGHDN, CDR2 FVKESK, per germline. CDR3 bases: TGTGCCAGCACCCTCAAGGGAGGAGCTCAAGAGACCCAGTACTTC. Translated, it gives CASTLKGGAQETQYF.

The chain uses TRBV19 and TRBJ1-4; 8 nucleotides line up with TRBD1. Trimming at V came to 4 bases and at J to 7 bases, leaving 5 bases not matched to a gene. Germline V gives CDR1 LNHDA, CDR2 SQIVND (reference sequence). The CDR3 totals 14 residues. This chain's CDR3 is CASSRTGRSEKLFF. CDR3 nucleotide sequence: TGTGCCAGTAGTAGGACAGGGAGAAGTGAAAAACTGTTTTTT.

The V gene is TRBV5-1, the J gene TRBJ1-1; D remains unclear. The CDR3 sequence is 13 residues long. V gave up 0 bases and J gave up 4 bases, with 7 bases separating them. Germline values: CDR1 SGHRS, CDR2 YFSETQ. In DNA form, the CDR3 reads TGCGCCAGCAGCTTGGAGGCGTTCACTGAAGCTTTCTTT. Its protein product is CASSLEAFTEAFF.

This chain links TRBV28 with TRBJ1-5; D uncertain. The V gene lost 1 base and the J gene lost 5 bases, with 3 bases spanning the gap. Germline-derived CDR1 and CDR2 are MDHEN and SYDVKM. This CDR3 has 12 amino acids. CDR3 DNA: TGTGCCAGCAGTTTATACGATCAGCCCCAGCATTTT. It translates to CASSLYDQPQHF.

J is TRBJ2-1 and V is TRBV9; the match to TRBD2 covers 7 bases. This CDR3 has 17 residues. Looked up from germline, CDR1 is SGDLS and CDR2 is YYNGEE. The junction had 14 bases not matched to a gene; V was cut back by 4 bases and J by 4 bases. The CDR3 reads CASSTPQLARTYNEQFF. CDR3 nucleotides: TGTGCCAGCAGCACGCCCCAACTAGCGCGTACTTACAATGAGCAGTTCTTC.